A few counts support the clone carrying this T cell receptor (beta chain). This sample was included in a study of T-cell memory formation after mild COVID-19. Via MiXCR, TCRdb re-called the 5' RACE reads, giving one row per CDR3 protein. Of tens of thousands of distinct CDR3 sequences listed, around 25% are singletons. The germline V gene encodes CDR1 KGHDR and CDR2 SFDVKD. V was trimmed by 11 bases and J by 5 bases, leaving 9 bases between them. The CDR3 has 11 residues. The gene calls are TRBV24-1 and TRBJ1-5; D not certain. The specimen sequenced was PBMCs or a T cell subset sorted from them (not recorded which). The sequence was obtained from a man aged 18 to 30 who had mild COVID-19 (a few samples of this study predate the infection). Cell type and time point are not known. CDR3 protein: CAISGDQPQHF. The CDR3 DNA reads TGTGCCATCTCCGGGGATCAGCCCCAGCATTTT.